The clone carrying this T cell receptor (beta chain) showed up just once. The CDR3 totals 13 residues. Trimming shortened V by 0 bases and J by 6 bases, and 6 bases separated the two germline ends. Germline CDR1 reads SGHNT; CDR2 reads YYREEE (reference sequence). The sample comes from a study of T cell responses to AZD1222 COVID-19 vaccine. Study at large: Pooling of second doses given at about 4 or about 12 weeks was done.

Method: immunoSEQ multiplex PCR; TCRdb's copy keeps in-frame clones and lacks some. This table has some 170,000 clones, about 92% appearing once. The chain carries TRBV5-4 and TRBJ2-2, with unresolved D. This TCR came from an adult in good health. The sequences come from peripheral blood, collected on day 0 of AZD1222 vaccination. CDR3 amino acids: CASSLVESGELFF. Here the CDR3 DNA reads TGTGCCAGCAGCTTGGTGGAGTCCGGGGAGCTGTTTTTT.